The rows below give T cell receptor beta chains drawn from one sample of a study of long-term antiretroviral therapy in people with HIV. Some clones are missing from TCRdb's copy, which holds only in-frame ones; the method was immunoSEQ multiplex PCR. The table lists around 20,000 clones, around 81% of them singletons. This material consisted of unsorted PBMCs, taken 0.1 years before starting antiretroviral therapy. The receptor set was obtained from a man aged 40-50 years with HIV. Each CDR3 is given with its conserved first and last residue. D genes are given only for firm matches. Expanded clones are given a class, and other clones once, few, many or no size at all.

clone size: NA
D gene: NA
V gene: TRBV28
J gene: TRBJ2-3
CDR3 protein: CASTRGTDTQYF
CDR3 DNA: TGTGCCAGCACCAGGGGCACAGATACGCAGTATTTT

clone size: NA
D gene: NA
V gene: TRBV27
J gene: TRBJ2-5
CDR3 protein: CASSAGGETQYF
CDR3 DNA: TGTGCCAGCAGTGCAGGGGGGGAGACCCAGTACTTC

clone size: NA
D gene: NA
V gene: TRBV9
J gene: TRBJ1-3
CDR3 protein: CASSVEPGGSGNTIYF
CDR3 DNA: TGTGCCAGCAGCGTAGAACCGGGGGGGTCGGGAAACACCATATATTTT

clone size: NA
D gene: TRBD1
V gene: TRBV5-8
J gene: TRBJ1-2
CDR3 protein: CASSLVSGGVYGYTF
CDR3 DNA: TGTGCCAGCAGCTTGGTGTCAGGGGGCGTCTATGGCTACACCTTC

clone size: NA
D gene: NA
V gene: TRBV4-3
J gene: TRBJ2-3
CDR3 protein: CASSLLGGALSTDTQYF
CDR3 DNA: TGCGCCAGCAGCCTCCTCGGAGGGGCTCTTAGCACAGATACGCAGTATTTT

clone size: NA
D gene: NA
V gene: TRBV29-1
J gene: TRBJ2-1
CDR3 protein: CSVAASGWGEQFF
CDR3 DNA: TGCAGCGTCGCGGCGAGCGGATGGGGTGAGCAGTTCTTC

clone size: NA
D gene: TRBD2
V gene: TRBV7-8
J gene: TRBJ2-5
CDR3 protein: CASVRLGREFQETQYF
CDR3 DNA: TGTGCCAGCGTACGTCTCGGGAGGGAATTCCAAGAGACCCAGTACTTC

clone size: NA
D gene: NA
V gene: TRBV7-8
J gene: TRBJ2-5
CDR3 protein: CASSLFADQETQYF
CDR3 DNA: TGTGCCAGCAGCTTATTTGCGGACCAAGAGACCCAGTACTTC

clone size: NA
D gene: NA
V gene: TRBV4-3
J gene: TRBJ1-4
CDR3 protein: CASSQDRGVNEKLFF
CDR3 DNA: TGCGCCAGCAGCCAAGATCGCGGGGTTAATGAAAAACTGTTTTTT

clone size: NA
D gene: NA
V gene: TRBV7-9
J gene: TRBJ1-1
CDR3 protein: CASSLREGQMNTEAFF
CDR3 DNA: TGTGCCAGCAGCTTGAGGGAAGGACAGATGAACACTGAAGCTTTCTTT

clone size: NA
D gene: NA
V gene: TRBV5-4
J gene: TRBJ2-1
CDR3 protein: CASSPEGFYNEQFF
CDR3 DNA: TGTGCCAGCAGCCCTGAGGGTTTTTACAATGAGCAGTTCTTC

clone size: few
D gene: NA
V gene: TRBV7-9
J gene: TRBJ2-7
CDR3 protein: CASSYGQPSYEQYF
CDR3 DNA: TGTGCCAGCAGCTACGGACAGCCATCCTACGAGCAGTACTTC

clone size: NA
D gene: TRBD1
V gene: TRBV2
J gene: TRBJ2-7
CDR3 protein: CASGQGVGEQYF
CDR3 DNA: TGTGCCAGCGGACAGGGGGTGGGAGAGCAGTACTTC

clone size: once
D gene: NA
V gene: TRBV7-3
J gene: TRBJ2-1
CDR3 protein: CASSLTAGSSYNEQFF
CDR3 DNA: TGTGCCAGCAGCTTAACGGCGGGGAGCTCCTACAATGAGCAGTTCTTC

clone size: NA
D gene: TRBD2
V gene: TRBV2
J gene: TRBJ2-3
CDR3 protein: CASGLSSGSKTDTQYF
CDR3 DNA: TGTGCCAGCGGTCTCTCTAGCGGGAGCAAAACAGATACGCAGTATTTT

clone size: NA
D gene: TRBD2
V gene: TRBV9
J gene: TRBJ2-7
CDR3 protein: CASSVESGGIFYEQYF
CDR3 DNA: TGTGCCAGCAGCGTAGAATCGGGAGGAATATTCTACGAGCAGTACTTC

clone size: NA
D gene: TRBD2
V gene: TRBV27
J gene: TRBJ2-3
CDR3 protein: CASSLKLAGDPDTQYF
CDR3 DNA: TGTGCCAGCAGCCTTAAACTAGCGGGAGATCCCGATACGCAGTATTTT

clone size: NA
D gene: TRBD1
V gene: TRBV6-6
J gene: TRBJ2-7
CDR3 protein: CASSPRQGYEQYF
CDR3 DNA: TGTGCCAGCAGTCCCCGACAGGGTTACGAGCAGTACTTC

clone size: NA
D gene: NA
V gene: TRBV6-7
J gene: TRBJ1-5
CDR3 protein: CASSIKGTRQPQHF
CDR3 DNA: TGTGCCAGCAGTATTAAGGGAACGAGACAGCCCCAGCATTTT